These 17 T cell receptor beta chains came from one sample sequenced in a study of Graves' ophthalmopathy and Graves' hyperthyroidism. RNA transcripts were the template, and TCR beta CDR3 regions were amplified from them. RT-PCR in the first round used HTBI primers; a second-round multiplex PCR followed. In TCRdb, the multiplex PCR reads were re-called with MiXCR into one record per CDR3 protein. The sample lists roughly 220,000 distinct CDR3 sequences, 45% to 55% occurring once. Sequenced input: peripheral blood. The receptors come from an adult man with Graves' ophthalmopathy.

The rearrangement uses TRBV12-3 or TRBV12-4 and TRBJ2-7, with D tentatively TRBD1 (5 bases). The CDR3 extends over 13 amino acids. The V gene lost 6 bases and the J gene lost 5 bases, with 14 bases spanning the gap. CDR3 sequence: CASSPSTVHEQYF. The CDR3 bases are TGTGCCAGCAGCCCCTCGACAGTCCACGAGCAGTACTTC.

This clonotype was counted at least ten times. This rearrangement joins TRBV24-1 to TRBJ1-2, with unresolved D. Germline V gene data show CDR1 as KGHDR and CDR2 as SFDVKD. This CDR3 comprises 13 residues. V lost 1 base to trimming and J lost 5 bases, with 7 bases between them. The CDR3 loop reads CATSDFLGYGYTF. The CDR3 region has the DNA TGTGCCACCAGTGATTTTTTGGGGTATGGCTACACCTTC.

This clonotype has a handful of counts. The V call is TRBV20-1, the J call TRBJ2-5; tentative D call: TRBD2 (5 bases). V lost 0 bases, J lost 2 bases, and 19 bases lay in between. Germline values: CDR1 DFQATT, CDR2 SNEGSKA (reference sequence). There are 17 residues in the CDR3. Written as DNA, the CDR3 is TGCAGTGCTAGAGATTGGAGTGACTACAGCGCTCAAGAGACCCAGTACTTC. Amino acids: CSARDWSDYSAQETQYF.

The rearrangement links TRBV29-1 to TRBJ2-2; 13 nucleotides agree with TRBD2. The CDR3 loop spans 15 amino acids. Germline loops: CDR1 SQVTM, CDR2 ANQGSEA. V lost 5 bases to trimming and J lost 4 bases; unmatched junction nucleotides: 4. The CDR3 protein is CSVRTSGSVTGELFF. The CDR3 nucleotides read TGCAGCGTTCGGACTAGCGGGAGTGTCACCGGGGAGCTGTTTTTT.

The chain is built from TRBV20-1 and TRBJ2-7, with TRBD1 matching 9 bases. CDR1 and CDR2 (germline): DFQATT, SNEGSKA (reference sequence). This CDR3 spans 12 amino acids. The junction had 8 bases not matched to a gene; V was cut back by 6 bases and J by 8 bases. The CDR3 protein is CSASGQGFQQYF. In DNA form, the CDR3 reads TGCAGTGCCTCGGGACAGGGTTTCCAGCAGTACTTC.

The chain is built from TRBV25-1 and TRBJ2-7; D is undetermined. The ends were cut back, 9 bases at V and 7 bases at J, with 25 bases in the middle. CDR1 MGHDK and CDR2 SYGVNS come from the germline V gene. The CDR3 length is 15 residues. This chain's CDR3 is CASSPSLSSYNEQYF. The CDR3 region has the DNA TGTGCCAGTTCTCCGTCCTTAAGCTCCTACAATGAGCAGTACTTC.

Concerning this clonotype: At one end the junction does not follow the germline gene, possibly because of a read error. The chain combines TRBV7-2 with TRBJ1-1, with D possibly matching TRBD1 (5 bases). The germline gives CDR1 SGHTA, CDR2 FQGNSA. CDR3 length equals 14 residues. As DNA, the CDR3 is TGCGCCAGCAGCAAGAGGGGCCAGAACACTGAAGCTTTCTTT. The encoded protein is CASSKRGQNTEAFF.

The chain links TRBV4-1 to TRBJ2-7; 8 nucleotides align to TRBD1. With 4 bases clipped from V and 3 bases from J, the junction kept 5 bases outside the gene matches. CDR1 MGHRA and CDR2 YSYEKL come from the germline V gene. This CDR3 region has 14 residues. The CDR3 loop reads CASSLLDRDYEQYF. CDR3 DNA sequence: TGCGCCAGCAGCCTTTTGGACAGGGACTACGAGCAGTACTTC.

This chain joins TRBV7-2 and TRBJ1-5, with D maybe TRBD1 (6 bases). The CDR3 is 15 residues long. V lost 1 base, J lost 2 bases, and 9 bases lay in between. Germline-derived CDR1 and CDR2 are SGHTA and FQGNSA. CDR3 nucleotides: TGTGCCAGCAGCTTAGGTCCAGGGGGCAATCAGCCCCAGCATTTT. Protein: CASSLGPGGNQPQHF.

This chain uses TRBV6-4 with TRBJ1-2; possibly TRBD1 for D (6 bases). This CDR3 spans 15 amino acids. CDR1 MRHNA and CDR2 SNTAGT come from the germline V gene. V gave up 6 bases and J gave up 0 bases, with 14 bases separating them. This CDR3 is CASRQDRLANYGYTF. In nucleotides, the CDR3 is TGTGCCAGCAGGCAAGACAGGTTAGCTAACTATGGCTACACCTTC.

This chain links TRBV6-5 with TRBJ1-2; 11 nucleotides agree with TRBD1. Germline values: CDR1 MNHEY, CDR2 SVGAGI. The V gene end was trimmed by 2 bases and the J gene end by 4 bases; junction bases not matched to a gene: 9. The CDR3 runs 17 residues. The CDR3 here is CASSYEDRGRLTYGYTF. The CDR3 DNA follows: TGTGCCAGCAGTTACGAGGACAGGGGGCGGTTAACCTATGGCTACACCTTC.

The V gene is TRBV10-3, the J gene TRBJ1-1, with 11 positions matching TRBD1. After removal of 6 bases from V and 2 bases from J, the junction contained 2 bases not matched to a gene. The length of the CDR3 is 14 residues. Germline V lookup: CDR1 ENHRY, CDR2 SYGVKD. CDR3: CAISWTGGNTEAFF. Here the CDR3 DNA reads TGTGCCATCAGCTGGACAGGGGGCAACACTGAAGCTTTCTTT.

This chain links TRBV7-2 with TRBJ1-1; D possibly corresponds to TRBD1 (6 bases). The V end was cut by 5 bases, the J end by 6 bases, with 16 bases between. CDR1 and CDR2 (germline): SGHTA, FQGNSA. This CDR3 comprises 14 residues. CDR3 nucleotides: TGTGCCAGCAGCCCAGGGGTAGGGCGGTCTGAAGCTTTCTTT. Translation: CASSPGVGRSEAFF.

The chain is built from TRBV3-1 and TRBJ2-6, with a tentative D call TRBD1 (6 bases). V lost 6 bases and J lost 2, with 11 bases in between. There are 15 residues in the CDR3. Germline CDR1 and CDR2: LGHDT and YNNKEL (reference sequence). The CDR3 loop is CASSFTGTGANVLTF. In nucleotides, the CDR3 is TGTGCCAGCAGTTTCACAGGGACTGGGGCCAACGTCCTGACTTTC.

This chain links TRBV12-3 or TRBV12-4 with TRBJ1-1; a weak D match, TRBD1 (5 bases). V gave up 7 bases and J gave up 1 base, with 10 bases separating them. The CDR3 runs 13 residues. CDR3: CASIPQGNTEAFF. In DNA, the CDR3 is TGTGCCAGCATCCCCCAGGGGAACACTGAAGCTTTCTTT.

The chain couples TRBV2 to TRBJ1-5; the D gene is possibly TRBD1 (5 bases). The CDR3 runs 16 residues. V was shortened by 5 bases and J by 1 base, with 15 bases between the two germline ends. CDR1 and CDR2 from the germline V gene are SNHLY and FYNNEI. CDR3 coding DNA: TGTGCCAGCAGTTTTGTCCACGGGGGAAGCAATCAGCCCCAGCATTTT. It encodes CASSFVHGGSNQPQHF.

The CDR3 DNA follows: TGTGCCACCAGTGATGATAGCGGGAGAAAGACCCAGTACTTC. Amino acids: CATSDDSGRKTQYF. The gene calls are TRBV24-1 and TRBJ2-5; TRBD2 matches 9 bases. The CDR3 extends over 14 amino acids. V lost 3 bases and J lost 6; bases outside the gene matches: 4. Germline V gives CDR1 KGHDR, CDR2 SFDVKD.